By proportion, the clone carrying this TCR beta chain is medium-sized. Its antigen is not known. The repertoire was sequenced with immunoSEQ multiplex PCR; TCRdb's copy has only in-frame clones and lacks some. Seen here are roughly 56,000 clones, roughly 88% observed once, and the top ten hold roughly 3%. The data stem from a study of OX40 agonist ivuxolimab in advanced cancers. Study details: Hepatocellular carcinoma, melanoma, renal cell or head and neck cancer was diagnosed in the dose-escalation patients. At about 82% male, the cohort had a mean age of 60 years, ranging from 23 to 79. Findings and limits, study-wide: At 0.1 to 3.0 mg/kg and by week 6, CD4+ and CD8+ T cells in the blood had expanded clonally.

Germline CDR1 reads SGHDT; CDR2 reads YYEEEE. The junction had 4 bases not matched to a gene; V was cut back by 3 bases and J by 7 bases. The CDR3 loop spans 14 amino acids. The chain couples TRBV5-6 to TRBJ1-3; 10 bases map to TRBD1. This sample comprised CD4+ or CD8+ T cells sorted from blood, obtained in a trial of the OX40 agonist ivuxolimab. The origin of this receptor is an adult with an advanced solid tumor such as melanoma, head and neck, liver or kidney cancer. CDR3 in amino acids: CASSYLGQGNTIYF. The CDR3 region has the DNA TGTGCCAGCAGCTACTTGGGACAGGGGAACACCATATATTTT.